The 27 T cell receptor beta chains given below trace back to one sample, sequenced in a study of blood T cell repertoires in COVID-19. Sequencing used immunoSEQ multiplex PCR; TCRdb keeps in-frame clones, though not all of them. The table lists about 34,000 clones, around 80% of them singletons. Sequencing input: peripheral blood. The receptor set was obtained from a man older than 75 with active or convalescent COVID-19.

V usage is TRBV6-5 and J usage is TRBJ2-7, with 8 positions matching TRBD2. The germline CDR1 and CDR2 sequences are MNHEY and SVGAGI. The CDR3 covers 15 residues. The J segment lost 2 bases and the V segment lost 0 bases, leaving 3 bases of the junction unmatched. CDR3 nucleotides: TGTGCCAGCAGTTACTCTTCGGGAGGGCCCTACGAGCAGTACTTC. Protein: CASSYSSGGPYEQYF.

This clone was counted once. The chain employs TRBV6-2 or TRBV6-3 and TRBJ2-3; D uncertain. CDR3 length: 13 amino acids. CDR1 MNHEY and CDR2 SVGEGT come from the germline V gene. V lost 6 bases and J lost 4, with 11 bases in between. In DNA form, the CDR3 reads TGTGCCAGCAGCCAAGGCGGATCAGATACGCAGTATTTT. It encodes CASSQGGSDTQYF.

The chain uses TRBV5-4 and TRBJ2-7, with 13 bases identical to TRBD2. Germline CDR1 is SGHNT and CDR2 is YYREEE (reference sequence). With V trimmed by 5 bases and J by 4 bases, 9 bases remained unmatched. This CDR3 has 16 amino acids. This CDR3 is CASSFTGLAGRYEQYF. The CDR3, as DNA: TGTGCCAGCAGTTTTACGGGACTAGCGGGGAGATACGAGCAGTACTTC.

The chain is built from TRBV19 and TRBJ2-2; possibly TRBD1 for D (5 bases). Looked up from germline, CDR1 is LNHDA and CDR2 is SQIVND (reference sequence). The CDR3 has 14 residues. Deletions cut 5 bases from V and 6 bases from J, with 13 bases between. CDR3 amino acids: CASSDQPGSGELFF. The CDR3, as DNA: TGTGCCAGTAGTGATCAACCAGGGTCCGGGGAGCTGTTTTTT.

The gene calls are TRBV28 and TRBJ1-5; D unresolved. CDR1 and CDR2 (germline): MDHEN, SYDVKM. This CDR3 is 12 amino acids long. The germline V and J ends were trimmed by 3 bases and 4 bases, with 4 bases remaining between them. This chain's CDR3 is CASSFLNQPQHF. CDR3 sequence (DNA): TGTGCCAGCAGTTTTCTTAATCAGCCCCAGCATTTT.

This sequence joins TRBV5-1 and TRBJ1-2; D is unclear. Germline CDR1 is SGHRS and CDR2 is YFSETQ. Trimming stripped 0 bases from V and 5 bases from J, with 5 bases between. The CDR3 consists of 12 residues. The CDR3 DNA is TGCGCCAGCAGCTTGGGCGGATATGGCTACACCTTC. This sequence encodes CASSLGGYGYTF.

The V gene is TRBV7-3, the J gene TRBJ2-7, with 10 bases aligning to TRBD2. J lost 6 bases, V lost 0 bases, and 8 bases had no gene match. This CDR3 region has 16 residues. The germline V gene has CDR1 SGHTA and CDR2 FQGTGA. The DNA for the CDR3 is TGTGCCAGCAGCTTAACCAGAGCGGGAGGGGCTTCCGAGCAGTACTTC. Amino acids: CASSLTRAGGASEQYF.

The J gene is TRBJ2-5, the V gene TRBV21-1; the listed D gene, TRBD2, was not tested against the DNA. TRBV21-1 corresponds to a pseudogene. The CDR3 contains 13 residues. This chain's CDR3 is CASSKTGCLAQYF. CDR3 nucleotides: TGTGCCAGCAGCAAGACGGGGTGTTTGGCCCAGTACTTC.

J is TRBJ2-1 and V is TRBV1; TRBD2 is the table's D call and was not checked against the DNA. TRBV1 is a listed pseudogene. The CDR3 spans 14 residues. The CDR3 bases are TGCACCAGCAGCCATTCCGGGACTAGCCCTGAGCAGTTCTTC. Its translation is CTSSHSGTSPEQFF.

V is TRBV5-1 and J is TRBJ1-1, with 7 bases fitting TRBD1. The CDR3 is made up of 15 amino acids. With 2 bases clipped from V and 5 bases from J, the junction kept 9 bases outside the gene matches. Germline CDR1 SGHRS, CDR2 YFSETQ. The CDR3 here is CASSFQAGRGTEAFF. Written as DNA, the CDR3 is TGCGCCAGCAGCTTTCAGGCTGGCAGGGGGACTGAAGCTTTCTTT.

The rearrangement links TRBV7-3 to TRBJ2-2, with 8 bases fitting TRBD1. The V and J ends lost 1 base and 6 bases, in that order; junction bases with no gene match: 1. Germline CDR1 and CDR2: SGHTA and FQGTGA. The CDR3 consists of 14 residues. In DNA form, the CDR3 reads TGTGCCAGCAGCTTAAGACAGGGGTCCGGGGAGCTGTTTTTT. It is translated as CASSLRQGSGELFF.

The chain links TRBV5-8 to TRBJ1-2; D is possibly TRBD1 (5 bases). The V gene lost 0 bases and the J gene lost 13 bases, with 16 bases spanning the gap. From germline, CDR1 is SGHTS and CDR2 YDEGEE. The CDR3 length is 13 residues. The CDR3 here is CASSLAGHGLFTF. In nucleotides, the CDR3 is TGTGCCAGCAGCTTGGCCGGACACGGATTGTTCACCTTC.

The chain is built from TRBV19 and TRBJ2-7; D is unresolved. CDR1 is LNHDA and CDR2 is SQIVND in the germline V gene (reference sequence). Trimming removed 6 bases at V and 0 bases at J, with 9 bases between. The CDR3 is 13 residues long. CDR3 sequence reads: CASSPQASYEQYF. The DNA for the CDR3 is TGTGCCAGTAGCCCTCAAGCCTCCTACGAGCAGTACTTC.

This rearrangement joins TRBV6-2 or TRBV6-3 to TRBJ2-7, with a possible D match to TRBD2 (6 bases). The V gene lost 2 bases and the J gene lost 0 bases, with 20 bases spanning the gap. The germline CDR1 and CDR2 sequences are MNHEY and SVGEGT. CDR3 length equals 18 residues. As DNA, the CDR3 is TGTGCCAGCAGTTACCCCTCCAGTAGCGGCCGTAGCTCCTACGAGCAGTACTTC. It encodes CASSYPSSSGRSSYEQYF.

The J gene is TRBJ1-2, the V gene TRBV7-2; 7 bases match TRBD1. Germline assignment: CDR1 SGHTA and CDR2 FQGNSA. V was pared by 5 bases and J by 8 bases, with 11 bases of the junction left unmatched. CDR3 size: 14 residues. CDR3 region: CASSPQQGREGYTF. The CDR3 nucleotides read TGTGCCAGCAGCCCCCAACAGGGGAGAGAAGGCTACACCTTC.

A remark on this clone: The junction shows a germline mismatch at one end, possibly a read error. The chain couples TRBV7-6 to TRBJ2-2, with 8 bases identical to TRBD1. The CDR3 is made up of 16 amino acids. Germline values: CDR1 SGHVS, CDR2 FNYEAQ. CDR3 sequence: CASSPNTGGNAGELFF. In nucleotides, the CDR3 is TGTGCCAGCAGCCCCAATACAGGGGGGAACGCCGGGGAGCTGTTTTTT.

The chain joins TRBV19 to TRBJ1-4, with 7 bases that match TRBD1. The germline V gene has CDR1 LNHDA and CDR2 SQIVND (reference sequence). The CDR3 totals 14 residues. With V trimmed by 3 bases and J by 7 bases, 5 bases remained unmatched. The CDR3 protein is CASSIRDRSEKLFF. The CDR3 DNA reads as TGTGCCAGTAGTATCCGGGACAGAAGTGAAAAACTGTTTTTT. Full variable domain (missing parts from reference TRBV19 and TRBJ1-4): DGGITQSPKYLFRKEGQNVTLSCEQNLNHDAMYWYRQDPGQGLRLIYYSQIVNDFQKGDIAEGYSVSREKKESFPLTVTSAQKNPTAFYLCASSIRDRSEKLFFGSGTQLSVL.

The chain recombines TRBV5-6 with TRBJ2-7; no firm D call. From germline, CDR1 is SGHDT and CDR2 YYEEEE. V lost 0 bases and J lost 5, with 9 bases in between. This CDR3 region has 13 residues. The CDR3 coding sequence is TGTGCCAGCAGCTTGGTTTTAGCCGACGAGCAGTACTTC. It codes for CASSLVLADEQYF.

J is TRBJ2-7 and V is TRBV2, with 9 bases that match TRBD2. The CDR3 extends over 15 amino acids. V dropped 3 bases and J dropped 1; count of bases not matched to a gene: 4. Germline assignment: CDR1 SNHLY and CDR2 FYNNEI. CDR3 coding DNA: TGTGCCAGCAGTGAGGAGCGGGAGGTGTCCTACGAGCAGTACTTC. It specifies CASSEEREVSYEQYF.

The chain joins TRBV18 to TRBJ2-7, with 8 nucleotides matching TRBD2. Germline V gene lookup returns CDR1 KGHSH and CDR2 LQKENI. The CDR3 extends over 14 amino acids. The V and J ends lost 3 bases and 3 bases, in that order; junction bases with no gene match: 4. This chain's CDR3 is CASSPGLVNYEQYF. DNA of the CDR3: TGTGCCAGCTCACCGGGACTAGTAAACTACGAGCAGTACTTC.

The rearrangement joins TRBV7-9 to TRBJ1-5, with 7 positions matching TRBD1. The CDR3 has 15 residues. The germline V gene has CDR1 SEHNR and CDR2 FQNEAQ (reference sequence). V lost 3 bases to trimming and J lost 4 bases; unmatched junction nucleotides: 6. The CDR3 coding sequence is TGTGCCAGCAGCTTCGTAGGGGACAGTAATCAGCCCCAGCATTTT. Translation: CASSFVGDSNQPQHF.

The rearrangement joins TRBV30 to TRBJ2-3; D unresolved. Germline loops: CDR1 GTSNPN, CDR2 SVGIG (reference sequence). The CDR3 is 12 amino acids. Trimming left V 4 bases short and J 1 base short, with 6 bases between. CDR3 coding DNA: TGTGCCTGGACGTCCGGCACAGATACGCAGTATTTT. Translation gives CAWTSGTDTQYF.

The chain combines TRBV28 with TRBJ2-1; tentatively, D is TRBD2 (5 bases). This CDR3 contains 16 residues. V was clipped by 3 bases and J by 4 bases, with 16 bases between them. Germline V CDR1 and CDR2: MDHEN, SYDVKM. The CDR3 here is CASSLATGKAYNEQFF. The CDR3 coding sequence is TGTGCCAGCAGTTTGGCCACCGGGAAGGCTTACAATGAGCAGTTCTTC.

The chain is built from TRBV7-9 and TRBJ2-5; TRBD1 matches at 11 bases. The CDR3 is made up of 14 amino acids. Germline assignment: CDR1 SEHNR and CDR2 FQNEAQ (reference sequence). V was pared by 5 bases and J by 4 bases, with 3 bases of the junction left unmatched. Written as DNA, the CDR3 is TGTGCCAGCAGCGTGGGACAGGGGGTAGAGACCCAGTACTTC. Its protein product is CASSVGQGVETQYF.

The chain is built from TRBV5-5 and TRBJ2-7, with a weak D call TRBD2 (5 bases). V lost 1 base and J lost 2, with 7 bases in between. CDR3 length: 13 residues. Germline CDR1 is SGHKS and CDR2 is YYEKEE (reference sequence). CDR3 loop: CASSLRGTYEQYF. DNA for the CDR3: TGTGCCAGCAGCTTGCGAGGGACCTACGAGCAGTACTTC.

CDR3: CASSPDSYNEQFF. The CDR3 bases are TGTGCCAGCAGTCCGGACAGCTACAATGAGCAGTTCTTC. The chain couples TRBV28 to TRBJ2-1; tentatively, D is TRBD1 (6 bases). Trimming shortened V by 5 bases and J by 3 bases, and 8 bases separated the two germline ends. Germline CDR1 is MDHEN and CDR2 is SYDVKM. This CDR3 is 13 amino acids long.

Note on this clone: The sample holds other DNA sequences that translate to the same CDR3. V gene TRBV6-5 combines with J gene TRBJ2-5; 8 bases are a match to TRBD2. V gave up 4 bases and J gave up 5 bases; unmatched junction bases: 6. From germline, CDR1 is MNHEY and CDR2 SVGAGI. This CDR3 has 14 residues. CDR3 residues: CASSSDGGVETQYF. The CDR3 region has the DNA TGTGCCAGCAGTTCGGACGGGGGGGTCGAGACCCAGTACTTC.